This T cell receptor beta chain stems from a study of blood T cell repertoires in COVID-19. Assay used: immunoSEQ multiplex PCR; TCRdb lists only in-frame clones, some missing. The sample carries around 70,000 clones, roughly 86% recorded once. The CDR3 has 14 residues. V was shortened by 1 base and J by 4 bases, with 8 bases between the two germline ends. Germline CDR1 and CDR2: SGHRS and YFSETQ. This clonotype was sampled from an older man with acute or convalescent COVID-19. The source material was peripheral blood. The chain uses TRBV5-1 and TRBJ2-2; D is unclear. The CDR3 sequence: CASSLTPGTGELFF. Written as DNA, the CDR3 is TGCGCCAGCAGCTTGACCCCAGGCACCGGGGAGCTGTTTTTT.